This T cell receptor (beta chain) is from a study of T cell responses to AZD1222 COVID-19 vaccine (dated by TCRdb to the early 2020s). Some background on the complete study: AZD1222 recipients whose second dose came at about 4 weeks and those whose second dose came at about 12 weeks were combined into one group, since spike-specific TCR depth and breadth did not differ between the two schedules. A total of around 240 trial participants underwent TCR sequencing, of whom 207 received two doses of AZD1222 and about 25 received two doses of the MenACWY control vaccine. Enrollment into the trials was organized by age into subgroups of 18-55, 56-69 and 70-plus years, and those subgroups contained roughly 150, 30 and 60 TCR-sequenced participants, respectively.

V sheds 2 bases and J sheds 6 bases, leaving 15 bases between their ends. Sequences SGHTS (CDR1) and YDEGEE (CDR2) are obtained from the germline V gene. From its cysteine to its phenylalanine, the CDR3 spans 14 amino acids. The only DNA kept is the CDR3, 42 bases in frame from the first base. The CDR3 regions of human TCRbeta chains were analyzed by immunosequencing. As for the authors' bioinformatics: Repertoire TCRs were matched against a reference library of SARS-CoV-2-specific TCRs generated with the MIRA antigen-specificity platform. Breadth was defined as the fraction of unique TCRs that were SARS-CoV-2-associated, and depth was defined as the fraction of total T cells that were SARS-CoV-2-associated. Each spike-specific TCR was assigned to its reactive spike region and to a CD4 or CD8 class using the MIRA data. Log10-transformed breadth and depth values were compared by one-way ANOVA with Sidak's multiple comparisons tests. Held by TCRdb, this immuneACCESS table contains in-frame sequences only and omits some clones. Under half of the omission traces to an unresolved V gene where checked; the cause of the rest is unknown. V, J and clone size were drawn from that table, and D and trimming were deduced from the DNA. The sample yields 140,000 to 150,000 clones; around 91% were counted once. Roughly 5.6% of the sample is taken by the ten largest.

On this clone: Its antigen is still unknown. The sample holds no much larger clone one base away, and base qualities are not on file.

This specimen's time point label, interpreted: baseline before first vaccination. The vaccinee samples were drawn from two UK trials, COV001 and COV002, one of which was a single-blind randomized controlled phase 2/3 trial testing AZD1222 (ChAdOx1 nCoV-19) in healthy adults. For TCRbeta chain sequencing, PBMC samples from trial participants were taken at day 0 and at day 28 after the second dose. Study-wide findings and limitations: Because no day 14 peak-response samples were available, repertoires were characterized only after the peak T cell response. Epitopes outside the regions mutated in the B.1.351 and B.1.1.7 variants were reportedly recognized by nearly half of the unique spike-specific TCRs. CD4 TCRs associated with the vaccine covered the entire spike protein, and the dominant responses were in regions 160-218 and 743-854. Spike-specific TCR breadth and depth rose significantly after two AZD1222 doses compared with day 0 and with MenACWY recipients. Only five to seven AZD1222 recipients were SARS-CoV-2 seropositive at baseline, limiting conclusions about previously exposed vaccinees. The 56-69-year group was small, and its depth increase did not reach significance, likely because of low power. Participants were mostly white British, with more females than males. The authors suggested clonal diversity may have been underestimated.

The sample was peripheral blood, taken on day 0 of AZD1222 vaccination. This chain is built from TRBV5-8 and TRBJ2-7; the D gene is possibly TRBD2, with 7 bases matching. The origin of this receptor is an adult in good health. The bases are TGTGCCAGCAGCTTTAGGGGGGGGGCTGTCGAGCAGTACTTC. This yields the protein CASSFRGGAVEQYF.